This T cell receptor (beta chain) was documented in a study of cytomegalovirus exposure and HLA in healthy donors. Background on the study: The 130 or so validation repertoires used the same platform as the approximately 620 first-cohort repertoires (as reported by a later analysis). Study observations and caveats: A classifier reportedly called cytomegalovirus status with high sensitivity and specificity.

The data were produced by immunoSEQ multiplex PCR, yet TCRdb's version contains in-frame clones alone and is incomplete. The table shows approximately 150,000 clones, with more than 75% occurring only once. With regard to this clone: Its cognate antigen is unknown.

Germline values: CDR1 SGHRS, CDR2 YFSETQ. The CDR3 totals 15 residues. Trimming took 4 bases from V and 3 from J; bases not matched to a gene: 8. The V gene is TRBV5-1, the J gene TRBJ1-1; 8 positions match TRBD1. The sequence was collected from a young woman in good health and CMV-seronegative. The sequenced sample consisted of PBMCs. The DNA of the CDR3 is TGCGCCAGCAGCCCTAGGACAGGGTCGGACACTGAAGCTTTCTTT. Residues: CASSPRTGSDTEAFF.